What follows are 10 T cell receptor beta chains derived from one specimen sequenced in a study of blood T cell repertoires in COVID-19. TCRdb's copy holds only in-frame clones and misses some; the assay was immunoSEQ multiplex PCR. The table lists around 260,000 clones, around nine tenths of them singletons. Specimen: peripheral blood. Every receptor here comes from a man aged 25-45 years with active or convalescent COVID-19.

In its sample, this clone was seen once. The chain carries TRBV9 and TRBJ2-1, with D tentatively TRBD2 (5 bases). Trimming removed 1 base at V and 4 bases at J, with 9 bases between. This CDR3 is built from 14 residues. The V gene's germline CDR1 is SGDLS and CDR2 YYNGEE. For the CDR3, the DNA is TGTGCCAGCAGCGTAACGGACTCGTACAATGAGCAGTTCTTC. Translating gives CASSVTDSYNEQFF.

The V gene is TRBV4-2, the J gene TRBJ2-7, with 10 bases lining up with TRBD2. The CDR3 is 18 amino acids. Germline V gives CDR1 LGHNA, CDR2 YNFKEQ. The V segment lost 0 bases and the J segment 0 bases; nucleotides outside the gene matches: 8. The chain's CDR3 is CASSQEVAGGPSSYEQYF. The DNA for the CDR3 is TGTGCCAGCAGCCAAGAGGTAGCGGGGGGCCCTAGCTCCTACGAGCAGTACTTC.

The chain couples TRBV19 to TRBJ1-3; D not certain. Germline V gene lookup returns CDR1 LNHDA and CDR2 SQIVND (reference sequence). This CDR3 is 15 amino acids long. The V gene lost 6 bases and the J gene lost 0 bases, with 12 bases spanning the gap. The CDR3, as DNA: TGTGCCAGTAGGGAGGACGACGTCTCTGGAAACACCATATATTTT. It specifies CASREDDVSGNTIYF.

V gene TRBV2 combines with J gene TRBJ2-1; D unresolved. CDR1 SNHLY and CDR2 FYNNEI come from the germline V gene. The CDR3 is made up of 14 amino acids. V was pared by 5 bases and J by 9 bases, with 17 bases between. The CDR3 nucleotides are TGTGCCAGCAGTCGTAGTGGGCTCAGTGGTGAGCAGTTCTTC. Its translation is CASSRSGLSGEQFF.

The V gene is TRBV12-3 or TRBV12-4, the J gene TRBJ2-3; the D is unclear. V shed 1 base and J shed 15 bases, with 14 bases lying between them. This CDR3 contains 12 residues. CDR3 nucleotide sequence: TGTGCCAGCAGTTTAGAAACTATTGAAGAATATTTT. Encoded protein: CASSLETIEEYF.

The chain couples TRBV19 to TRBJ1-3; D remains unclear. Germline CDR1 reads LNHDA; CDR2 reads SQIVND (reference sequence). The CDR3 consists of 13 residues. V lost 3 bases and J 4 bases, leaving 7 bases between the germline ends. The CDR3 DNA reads TGTGCCAGTAGTATTGTCTCCGGAAACACCATATATTTT. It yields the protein CASSIVSGNTIYF.

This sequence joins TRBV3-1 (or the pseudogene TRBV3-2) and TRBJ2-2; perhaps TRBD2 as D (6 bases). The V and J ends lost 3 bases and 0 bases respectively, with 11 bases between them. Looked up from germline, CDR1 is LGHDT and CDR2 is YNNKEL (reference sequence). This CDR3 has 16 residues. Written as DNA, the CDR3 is TGTGCCAGCAGCCATCGGGAGTTCGCGAACACCGGGGAGCTGTTTTTT. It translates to CASSHREFANTGELFF.

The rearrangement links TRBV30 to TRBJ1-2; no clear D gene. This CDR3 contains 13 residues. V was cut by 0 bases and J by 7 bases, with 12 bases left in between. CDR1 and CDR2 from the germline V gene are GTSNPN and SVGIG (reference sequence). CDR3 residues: CAWSVVERTGYTF. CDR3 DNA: TGTGCCTGGAGTGTTGTGGAGAGAACTGGCTACACCTTC.

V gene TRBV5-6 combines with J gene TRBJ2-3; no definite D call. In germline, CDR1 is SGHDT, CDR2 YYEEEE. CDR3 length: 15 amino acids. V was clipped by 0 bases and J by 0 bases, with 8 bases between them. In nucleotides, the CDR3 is TGTGCCAGCAGCTTGGGACCGACTAGCACAGATACGCAGTATTTT. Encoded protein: CASSLGPTSTDTQYF.

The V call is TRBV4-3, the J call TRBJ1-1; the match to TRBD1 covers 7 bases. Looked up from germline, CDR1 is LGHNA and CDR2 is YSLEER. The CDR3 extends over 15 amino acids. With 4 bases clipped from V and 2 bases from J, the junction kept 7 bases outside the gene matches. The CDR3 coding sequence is TGCGCCAGCAGCCTAACGACAGGGTCCAACACTGAAGCTTTCTTT. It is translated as CASSLTTGSNTEAFF.